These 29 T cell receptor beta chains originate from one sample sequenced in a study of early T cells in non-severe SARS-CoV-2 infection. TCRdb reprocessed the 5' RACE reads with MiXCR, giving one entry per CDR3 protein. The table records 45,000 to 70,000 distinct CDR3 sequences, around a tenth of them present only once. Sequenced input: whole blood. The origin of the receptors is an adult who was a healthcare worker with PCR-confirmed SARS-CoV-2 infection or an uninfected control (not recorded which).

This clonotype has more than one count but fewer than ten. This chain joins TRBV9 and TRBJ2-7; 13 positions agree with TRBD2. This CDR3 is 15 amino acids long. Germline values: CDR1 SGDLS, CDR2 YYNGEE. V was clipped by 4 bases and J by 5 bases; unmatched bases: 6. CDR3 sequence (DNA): TGTGCCAGCAGCTTCGGGACTAGCGGGGCCAACGAGCAGTACTTC. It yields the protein CASSFGTSGANEQYF.

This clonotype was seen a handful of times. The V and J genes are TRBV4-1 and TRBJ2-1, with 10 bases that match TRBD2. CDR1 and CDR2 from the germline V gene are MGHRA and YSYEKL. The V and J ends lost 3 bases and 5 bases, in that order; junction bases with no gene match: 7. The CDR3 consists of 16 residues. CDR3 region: CASSQVTSGNHNEQFF. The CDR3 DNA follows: TGCGCCAGCAGCCAGGTCACTAGCGGGAACCACAATGAGCAGTTCTTC.

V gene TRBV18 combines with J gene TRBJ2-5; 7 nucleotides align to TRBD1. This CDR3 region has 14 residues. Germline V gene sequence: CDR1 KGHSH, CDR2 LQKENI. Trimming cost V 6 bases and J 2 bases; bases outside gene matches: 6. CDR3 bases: TGTGCCAGCTCCGCGACAGGGCTTCAAGAGACCCAGTACTTC. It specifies CASSATGLQETQYF.

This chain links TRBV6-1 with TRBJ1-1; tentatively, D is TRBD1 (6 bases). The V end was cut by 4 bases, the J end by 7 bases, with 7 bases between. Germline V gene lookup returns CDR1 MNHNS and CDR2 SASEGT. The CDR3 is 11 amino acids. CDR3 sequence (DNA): TGTGCCAGCAGTGTACAGGGTGAAGCTTTCTTT. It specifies CASSVQGEAFF.

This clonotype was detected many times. CDR3 region: CASSLATRQGLGETQYF. Written as DNA, the CDR3 is TGCGCCAGCAGCTTGGCCACGCGACAGGGCCTAGGAGAGACCCAGTACTTC. This chain links TRBV5-1 with TRBJ2-5; 7 nucleotides agree with TRBD1. The CDR3 has 17 amino acids. Germline V gene sequence: CDR1 SGHRS, CDR2 YFSETQ. The V segment lost 0 bases and the J segment 4 bases; nucleotides outside the gene matches: 12.

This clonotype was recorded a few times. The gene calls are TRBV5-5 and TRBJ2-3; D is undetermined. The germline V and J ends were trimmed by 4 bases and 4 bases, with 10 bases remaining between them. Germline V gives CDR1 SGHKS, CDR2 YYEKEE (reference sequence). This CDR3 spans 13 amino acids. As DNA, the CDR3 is TGTGCCAGCAGCCCGTTAGACTCAGATACGCAGTATTTT. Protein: CASSPLDSDTQYF.

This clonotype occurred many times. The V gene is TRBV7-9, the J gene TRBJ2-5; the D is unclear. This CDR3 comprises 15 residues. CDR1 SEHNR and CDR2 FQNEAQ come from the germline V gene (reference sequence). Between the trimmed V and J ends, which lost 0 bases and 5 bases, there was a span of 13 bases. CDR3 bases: TGTGCCAGCAGCTTAGCGCTTCTGAATGAGGAGACCCAGTACTTC. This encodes CASSLALLNEETQYF.

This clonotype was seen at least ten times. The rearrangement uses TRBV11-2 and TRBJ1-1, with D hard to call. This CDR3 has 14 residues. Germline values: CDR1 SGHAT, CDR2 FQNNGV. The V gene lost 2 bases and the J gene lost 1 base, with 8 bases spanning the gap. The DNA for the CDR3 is TGTGCCAGCAGCTTAAATTCTGGGAACACTGAAGCTTTCTTT. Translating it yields CASSLNSGNTEAFF.

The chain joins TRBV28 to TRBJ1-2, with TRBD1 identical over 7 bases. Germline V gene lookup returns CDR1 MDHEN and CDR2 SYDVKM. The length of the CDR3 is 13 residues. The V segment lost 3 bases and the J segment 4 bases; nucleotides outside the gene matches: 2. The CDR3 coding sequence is TGTGCCAGCAGTTTGACAGGGACCTATGGCTACACCTTC. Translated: CASSLTGTYGYTF.

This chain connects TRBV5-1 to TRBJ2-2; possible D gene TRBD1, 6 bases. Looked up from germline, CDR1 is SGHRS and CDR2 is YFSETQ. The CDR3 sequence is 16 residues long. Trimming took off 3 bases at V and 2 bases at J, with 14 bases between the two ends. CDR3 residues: CASSSYGDTNTGELFF. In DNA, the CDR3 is TGCGCCAGCAGCTCATACGGGGACACTAACACCGGGGAGCTGTTTTTT. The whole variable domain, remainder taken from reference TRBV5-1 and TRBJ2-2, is KAGVTQTPRYLIKTRGQQVTLSCSPISGHRSVSWYQQTPGQGLQFLFEYFSETQRNKGNFPGRFSGRQFSNSRSEMNVSTLELGDSALYLCASSSYGDTNTGELFFGEGSRLTVL.

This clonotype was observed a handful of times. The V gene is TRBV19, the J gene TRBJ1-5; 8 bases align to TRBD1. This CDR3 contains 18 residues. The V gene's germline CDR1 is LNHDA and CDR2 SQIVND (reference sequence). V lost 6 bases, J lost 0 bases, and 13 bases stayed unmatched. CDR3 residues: CASSSTGTGPPSNQPQHF. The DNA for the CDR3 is TGTGCCAGTAGCAGCACCGGGACAGGCCCGCCTAGCAATCAGCCCCAGCATTTT.

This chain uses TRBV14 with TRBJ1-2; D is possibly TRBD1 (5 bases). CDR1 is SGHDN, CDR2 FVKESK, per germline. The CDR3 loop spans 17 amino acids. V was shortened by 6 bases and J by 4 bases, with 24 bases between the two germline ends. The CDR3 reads CASSYDTQDTLTYGYTF. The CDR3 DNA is TGTGCCAGCAGTTACGACACCCAGGACACGCTCACCTATGGCTACACCTTC.

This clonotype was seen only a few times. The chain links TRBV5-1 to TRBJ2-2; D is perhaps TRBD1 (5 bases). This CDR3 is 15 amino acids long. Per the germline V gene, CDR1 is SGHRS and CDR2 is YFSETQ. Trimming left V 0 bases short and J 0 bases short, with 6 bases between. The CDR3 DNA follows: TGCGCCAGCAGCTTGGGACAGACGAACACCGGGGAGCTGTTTTTT. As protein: CASSLGQTNTGELFF.

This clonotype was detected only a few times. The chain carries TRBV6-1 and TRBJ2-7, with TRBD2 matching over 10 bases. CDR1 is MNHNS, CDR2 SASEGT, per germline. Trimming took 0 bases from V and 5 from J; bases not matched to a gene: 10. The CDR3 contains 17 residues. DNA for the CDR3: TGTGCCAGCAGTGAAGCGCTTCGGATAGCGGGAGGTGACGAGCAGTACTTC. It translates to CASSEALRIAGGDEQYF.

In DNA form, the CDR3 reads TGTGCCAGCAGCCAGAGACAGAGCTCCTACGAGCAGTACTTC. The encoded protein is CASSQRQSSYEQYF. This chain joins TRBV5-4 and TRBJ2-7, with D maybe TRBD1 (5 bases). The CDR3 runs 14 residues. V was shortened by 4 bases and J by 0 bases, with 11 bases between the two germline ends. Germline assignment: CDR1 SGHNT and CDR2 YYREEE (reference sequence). Full variable domain (outside the CDR3, taken from reference TRBV5-4 and TRBJ2-7): ETGVTQSPTHLIKTRGQQVTLRCSSQSGHNTVSWYQQALGQGPQFIFQYYREEENGRGNFPPRFSGLQFPNYSSELNVNALELDDSALYLCASSQRQSSYEQYFGPGTRLTVT.

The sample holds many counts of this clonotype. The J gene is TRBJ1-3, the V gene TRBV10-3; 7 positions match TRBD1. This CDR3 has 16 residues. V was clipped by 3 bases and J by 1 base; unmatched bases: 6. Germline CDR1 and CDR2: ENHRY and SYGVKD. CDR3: CAISDSGTVSGNTIYF. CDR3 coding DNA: TGTGCCATCAGTGATTCCGGGACAGTTTCTGGAAACACCATATATTTT.

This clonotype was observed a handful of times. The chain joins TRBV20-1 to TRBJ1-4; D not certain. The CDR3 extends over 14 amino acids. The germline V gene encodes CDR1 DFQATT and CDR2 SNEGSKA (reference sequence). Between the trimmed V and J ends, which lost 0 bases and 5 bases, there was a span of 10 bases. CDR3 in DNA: TGCAGTGCTAGAGATTCCAGGTCAAATGAAAAACTGTTTTTT. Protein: CSARDSRSNEKLFF.

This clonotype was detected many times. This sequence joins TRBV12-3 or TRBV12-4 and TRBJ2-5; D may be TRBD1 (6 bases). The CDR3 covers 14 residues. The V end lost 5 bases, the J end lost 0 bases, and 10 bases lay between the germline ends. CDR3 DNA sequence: TGTGCCAGCAGTGAAGACAGGAACCAAGAGACCCAGTACTTC. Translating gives CASSEDRNQETQYF.

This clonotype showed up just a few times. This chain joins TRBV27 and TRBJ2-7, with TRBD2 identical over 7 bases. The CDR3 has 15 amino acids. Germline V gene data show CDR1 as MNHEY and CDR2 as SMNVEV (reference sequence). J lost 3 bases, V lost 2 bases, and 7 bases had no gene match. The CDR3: CASSLRGGGFYEQYF. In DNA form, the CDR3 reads TGTGCCAGCAGTTTACGCGGGGGAGGATTCTACGAGCAGTACTTC.

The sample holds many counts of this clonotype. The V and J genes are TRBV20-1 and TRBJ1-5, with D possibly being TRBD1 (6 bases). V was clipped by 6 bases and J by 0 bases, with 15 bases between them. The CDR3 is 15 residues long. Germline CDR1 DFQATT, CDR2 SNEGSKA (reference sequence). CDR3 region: CSADLRGHSNQPQHF. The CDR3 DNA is TGCAGTGCGGACTTGCGGGGACATAGCAATCAGCCCCAGCATTTT.

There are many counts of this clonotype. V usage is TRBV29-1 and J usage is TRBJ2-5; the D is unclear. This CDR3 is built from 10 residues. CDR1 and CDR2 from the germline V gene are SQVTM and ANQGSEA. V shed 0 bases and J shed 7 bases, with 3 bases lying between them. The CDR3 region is CSVEDRTQYF. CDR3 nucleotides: TGCAGCGTTGAAGACAGGACCCAGTACTTC.

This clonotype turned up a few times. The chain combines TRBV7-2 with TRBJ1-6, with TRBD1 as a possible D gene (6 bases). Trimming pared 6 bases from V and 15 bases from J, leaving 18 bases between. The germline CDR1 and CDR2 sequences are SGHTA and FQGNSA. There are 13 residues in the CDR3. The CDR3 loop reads CASRGARNQRLHF. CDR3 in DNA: TGTGCCAGCAGGGGGGCTAGGAATCAACGCCTCCACTTT.

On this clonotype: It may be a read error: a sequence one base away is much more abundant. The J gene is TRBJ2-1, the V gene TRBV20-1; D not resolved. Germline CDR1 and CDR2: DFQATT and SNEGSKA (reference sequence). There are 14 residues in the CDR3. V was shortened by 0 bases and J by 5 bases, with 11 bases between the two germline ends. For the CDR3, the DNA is TGCAGTGCTAGAGATACCAGGATCAACAATGAGCAGTTCTTC. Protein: CSARDTRINNEQFF.

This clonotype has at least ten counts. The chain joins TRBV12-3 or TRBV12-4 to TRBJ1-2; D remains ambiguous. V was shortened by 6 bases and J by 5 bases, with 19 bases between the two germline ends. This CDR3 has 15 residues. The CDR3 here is CASSPTRRLGYGYTF. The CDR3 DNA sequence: TGTGCCAGCAGCCCTACGCGACGGCTTGGTTATGGCTACACCTTC.

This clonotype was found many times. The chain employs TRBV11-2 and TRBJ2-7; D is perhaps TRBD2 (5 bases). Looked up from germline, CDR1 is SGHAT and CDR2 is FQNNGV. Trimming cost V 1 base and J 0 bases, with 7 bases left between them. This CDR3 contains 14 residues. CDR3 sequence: CASSLAGISYEQYF. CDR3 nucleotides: TGTGCCAGCAGCTTAGCGGGGATCTCCTACGAGCAGTACTTC.

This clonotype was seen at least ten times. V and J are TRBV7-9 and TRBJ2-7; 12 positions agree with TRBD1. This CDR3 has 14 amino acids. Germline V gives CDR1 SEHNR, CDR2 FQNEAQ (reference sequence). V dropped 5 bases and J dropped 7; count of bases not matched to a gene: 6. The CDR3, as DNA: TGTGCCAGCAGCCCGGGACAGGGGGCGTGGGAGCAGTACTTC. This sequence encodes CASSPGQGAWEQYF.

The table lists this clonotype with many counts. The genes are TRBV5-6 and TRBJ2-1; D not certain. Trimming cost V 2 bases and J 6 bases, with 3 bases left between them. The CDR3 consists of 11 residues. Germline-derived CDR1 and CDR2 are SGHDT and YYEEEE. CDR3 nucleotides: TGTGCCAGCAGCTTTAGCAATGAGCAGTTCTTC. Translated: CASSFSNEQFF.

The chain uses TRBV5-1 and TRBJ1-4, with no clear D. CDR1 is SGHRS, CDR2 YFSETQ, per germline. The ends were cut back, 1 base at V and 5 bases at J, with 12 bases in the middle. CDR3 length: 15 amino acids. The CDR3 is CASSLNSARNEKLFF. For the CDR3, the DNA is TGCGCCAGCAGCTTGAATTCTGCGCGGAATGAAAAACTGTTTTTT.

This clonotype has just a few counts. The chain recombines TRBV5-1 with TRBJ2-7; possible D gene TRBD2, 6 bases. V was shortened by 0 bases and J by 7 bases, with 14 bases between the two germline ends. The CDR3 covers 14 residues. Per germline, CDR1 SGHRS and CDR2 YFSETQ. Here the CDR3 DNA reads TGCGCCAGCAGCTTGGAGTCTTGGGCGGGGGAGCAGTACTTC. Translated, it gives CASSLESWAGEQYF. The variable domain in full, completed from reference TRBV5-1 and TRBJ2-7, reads KAGVTQTPRYLIKTRGQQVTLSCSPISGHRSVSWYQQTPGQGLQFLFEYFSETQRNKGNFPGRFSGRQFSNSRSEMNVSTLELGDSALYLCASSLESWAGEQYFGPGTRLTVT.